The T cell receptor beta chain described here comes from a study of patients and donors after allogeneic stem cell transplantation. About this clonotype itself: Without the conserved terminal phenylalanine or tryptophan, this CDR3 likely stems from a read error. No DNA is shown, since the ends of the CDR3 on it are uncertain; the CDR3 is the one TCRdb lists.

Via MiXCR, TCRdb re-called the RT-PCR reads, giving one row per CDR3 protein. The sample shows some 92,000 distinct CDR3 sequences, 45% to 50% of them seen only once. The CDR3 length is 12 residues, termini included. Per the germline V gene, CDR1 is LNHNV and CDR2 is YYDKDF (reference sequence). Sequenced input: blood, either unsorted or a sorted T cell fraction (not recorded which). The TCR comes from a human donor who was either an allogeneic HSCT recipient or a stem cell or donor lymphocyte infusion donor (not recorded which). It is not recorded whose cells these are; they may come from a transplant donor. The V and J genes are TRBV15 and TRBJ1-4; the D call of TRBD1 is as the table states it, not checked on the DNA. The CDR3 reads CATSRAPRGGIG.